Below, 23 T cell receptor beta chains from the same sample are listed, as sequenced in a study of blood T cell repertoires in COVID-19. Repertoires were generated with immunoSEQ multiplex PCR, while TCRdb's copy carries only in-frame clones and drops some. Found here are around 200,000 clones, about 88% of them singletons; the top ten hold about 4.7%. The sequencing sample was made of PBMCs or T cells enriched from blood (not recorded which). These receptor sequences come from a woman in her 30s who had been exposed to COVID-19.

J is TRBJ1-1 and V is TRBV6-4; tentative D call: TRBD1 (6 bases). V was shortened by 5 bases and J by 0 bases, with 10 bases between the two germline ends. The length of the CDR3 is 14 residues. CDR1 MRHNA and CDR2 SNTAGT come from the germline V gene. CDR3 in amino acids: CASSPDRMNTEAFF. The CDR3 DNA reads TGTGCCAGCAGTCCCGACAGGATGAACACTGAAGCTTTCTTT.

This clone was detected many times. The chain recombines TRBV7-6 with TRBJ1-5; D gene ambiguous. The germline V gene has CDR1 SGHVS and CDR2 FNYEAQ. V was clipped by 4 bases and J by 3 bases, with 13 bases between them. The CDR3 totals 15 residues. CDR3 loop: CASSSGSAYNQPQHF. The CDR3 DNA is TGTGCCAGCAGCTCGGGATCAGCCTACAATCAGCCCCAGCATTTT.

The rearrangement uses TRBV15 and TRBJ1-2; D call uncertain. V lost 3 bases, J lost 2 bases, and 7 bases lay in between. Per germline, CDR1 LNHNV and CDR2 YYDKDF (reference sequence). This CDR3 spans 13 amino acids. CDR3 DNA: TGTGCCACCAGCAGGCACCTAAACTATGGCTACACCTTC. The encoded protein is CATSRHLNYGYTF.

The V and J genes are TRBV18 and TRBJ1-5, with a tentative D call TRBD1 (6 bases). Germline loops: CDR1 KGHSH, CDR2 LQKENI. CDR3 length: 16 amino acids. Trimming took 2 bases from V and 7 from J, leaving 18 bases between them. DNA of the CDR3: TGTGCCAGCTCACCAACCCATTCAGGGGTCGGACAGCCCCAGCATTTT. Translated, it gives CASSPTHSGVGQPQHF. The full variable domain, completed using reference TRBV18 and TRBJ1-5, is NAGVMQNPRHLVRRRGQEARLRCSPMKGHSHVYWYRQLPEEGLKFMVYLQKENIIDESGMPKERFSAEFPKEGPSILRIQQVVRGDSAAYFCASSPTHSGVGQPQHFGDGTRLSIL.

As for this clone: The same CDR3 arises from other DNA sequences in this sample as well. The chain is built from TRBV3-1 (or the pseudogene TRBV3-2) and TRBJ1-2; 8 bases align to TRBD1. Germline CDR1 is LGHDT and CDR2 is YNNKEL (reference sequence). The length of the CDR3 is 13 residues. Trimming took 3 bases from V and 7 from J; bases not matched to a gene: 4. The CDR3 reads CASSHGQGSGYTF. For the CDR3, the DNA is TGTGCCAGCAGCCACGGACAGGGTAGTGGCTACACCTTC.

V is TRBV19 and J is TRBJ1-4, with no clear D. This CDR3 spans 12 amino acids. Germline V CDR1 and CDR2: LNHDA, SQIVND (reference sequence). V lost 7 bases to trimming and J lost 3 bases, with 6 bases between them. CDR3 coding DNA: TGTGCCAGTAATTGGCCTAATGAAAAACTGTTTTTT. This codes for CASNWPNEKLFF.

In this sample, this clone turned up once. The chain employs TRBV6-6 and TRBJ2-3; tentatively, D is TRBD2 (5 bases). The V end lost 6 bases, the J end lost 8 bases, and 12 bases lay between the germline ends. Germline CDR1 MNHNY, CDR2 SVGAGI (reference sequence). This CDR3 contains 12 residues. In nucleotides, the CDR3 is TGTGCCAGCAGCCCTGGAGGCGGTACGCAGTATTTT. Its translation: CASSPGGGTQYF.

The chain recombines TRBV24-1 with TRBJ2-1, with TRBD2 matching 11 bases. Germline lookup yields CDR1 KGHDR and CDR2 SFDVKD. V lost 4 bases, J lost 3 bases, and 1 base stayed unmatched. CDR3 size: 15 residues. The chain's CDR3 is CATSELAGDYNEQFF. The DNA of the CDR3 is TGTGCCACCAGTGAACTAGCGGGGGACTACAATGAGCAGTTCTTC.

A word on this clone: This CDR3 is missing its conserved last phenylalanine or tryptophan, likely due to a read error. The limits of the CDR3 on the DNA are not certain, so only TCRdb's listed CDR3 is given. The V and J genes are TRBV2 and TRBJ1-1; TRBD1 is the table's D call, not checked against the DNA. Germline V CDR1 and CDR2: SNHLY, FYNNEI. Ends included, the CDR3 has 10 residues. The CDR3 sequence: CASSEGPRNL.

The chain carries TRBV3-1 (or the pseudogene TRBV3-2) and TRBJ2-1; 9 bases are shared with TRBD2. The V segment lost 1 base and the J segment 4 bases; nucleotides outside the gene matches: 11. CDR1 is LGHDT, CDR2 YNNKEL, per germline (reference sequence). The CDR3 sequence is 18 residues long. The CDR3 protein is CASSQVFAGGPGYNEQFF. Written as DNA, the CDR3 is TGTGCCAGCAGCCAAGTTTTTGCGGGGGGGCCAGGTTACAATGAGCAGTTCTTC.

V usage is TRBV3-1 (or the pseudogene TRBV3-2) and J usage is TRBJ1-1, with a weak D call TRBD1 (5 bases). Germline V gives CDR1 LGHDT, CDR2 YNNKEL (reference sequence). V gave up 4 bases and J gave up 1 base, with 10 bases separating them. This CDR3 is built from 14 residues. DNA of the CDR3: TGTGCCAGCAGCCCCTTAGACAGGAACACTGAAGCTTTCTTT. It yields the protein CASSPLDRNTEAFF.

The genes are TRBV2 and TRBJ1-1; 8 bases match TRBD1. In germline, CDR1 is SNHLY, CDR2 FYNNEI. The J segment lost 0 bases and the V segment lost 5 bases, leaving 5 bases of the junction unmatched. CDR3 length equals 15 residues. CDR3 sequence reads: CASSQGADMNTEAFF. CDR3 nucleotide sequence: TGTGCCAGCAGTCAGGGGGCGGACATGAACACTGAAGCTTTCTTT.

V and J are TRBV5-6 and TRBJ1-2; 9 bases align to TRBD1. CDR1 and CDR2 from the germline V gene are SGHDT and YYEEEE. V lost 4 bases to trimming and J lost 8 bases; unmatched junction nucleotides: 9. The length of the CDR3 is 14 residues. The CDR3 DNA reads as TGTGCCAGCAGCCCCGGGACAGGGCAATTGGGCTACACCTTC. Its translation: CASSPGTGQLGYTF.

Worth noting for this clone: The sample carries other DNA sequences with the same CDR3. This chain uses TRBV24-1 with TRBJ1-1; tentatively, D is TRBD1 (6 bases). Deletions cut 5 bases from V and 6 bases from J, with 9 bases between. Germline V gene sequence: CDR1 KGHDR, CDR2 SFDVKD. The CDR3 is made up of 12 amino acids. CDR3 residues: CATSGGGPEAFF. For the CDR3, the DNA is TGTGCCACCAGTGGGGGGGGCCCTGAAGCTTTCTTT.

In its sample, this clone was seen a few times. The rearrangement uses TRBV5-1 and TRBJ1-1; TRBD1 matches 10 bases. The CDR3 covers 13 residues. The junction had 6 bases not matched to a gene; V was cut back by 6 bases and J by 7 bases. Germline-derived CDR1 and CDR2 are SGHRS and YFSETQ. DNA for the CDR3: TGCGCCAGCAAGGACAGGGGGTTTCGTGAAGCTTTCTTT. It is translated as CASKDRGFREAFF.

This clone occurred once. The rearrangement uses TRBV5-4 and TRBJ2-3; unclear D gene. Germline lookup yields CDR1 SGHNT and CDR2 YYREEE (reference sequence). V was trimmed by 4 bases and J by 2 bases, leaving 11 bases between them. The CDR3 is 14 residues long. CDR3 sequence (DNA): TGTGCCAGCAGCCGACTGGCTCACACAGATACGCAGTATTTT. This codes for CASSRLAHTDTQYF.

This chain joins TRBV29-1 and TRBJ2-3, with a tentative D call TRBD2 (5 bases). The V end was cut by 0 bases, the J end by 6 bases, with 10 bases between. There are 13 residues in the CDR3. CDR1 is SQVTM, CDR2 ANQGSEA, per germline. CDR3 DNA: TGCAGCGTTGAAGATGGCGGGTCGGATACGCAGTATTTT. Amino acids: CSVEDGGSDTQYF.

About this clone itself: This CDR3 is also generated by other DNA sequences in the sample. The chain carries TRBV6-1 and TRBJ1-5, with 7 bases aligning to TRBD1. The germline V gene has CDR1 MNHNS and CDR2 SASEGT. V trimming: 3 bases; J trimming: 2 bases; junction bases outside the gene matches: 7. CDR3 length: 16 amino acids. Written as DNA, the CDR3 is TGTGCCAGCAGTGAGAAGGCAGGGGGAGGCAATCAGCCCCAGCATTTT. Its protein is CASSEKAGGGNQPQHF.

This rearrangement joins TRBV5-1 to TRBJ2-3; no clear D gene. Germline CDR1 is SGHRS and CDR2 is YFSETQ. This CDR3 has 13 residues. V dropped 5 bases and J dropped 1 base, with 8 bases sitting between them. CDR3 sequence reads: CASSYWRTDTQYF. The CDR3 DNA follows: TGCGCCAGCAGTTATTGGCGCACAGATACGCAGTATTTT.

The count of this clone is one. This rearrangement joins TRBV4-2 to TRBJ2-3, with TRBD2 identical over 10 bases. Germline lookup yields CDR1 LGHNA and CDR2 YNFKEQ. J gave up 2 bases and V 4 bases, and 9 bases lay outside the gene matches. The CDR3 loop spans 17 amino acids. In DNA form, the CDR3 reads TGTGCCAGCAGCCCCCGGCCTAGCGGGGGCCCCACAGATACGCAGTATTTT. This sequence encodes CASSPRPSGGPTDTQYF.

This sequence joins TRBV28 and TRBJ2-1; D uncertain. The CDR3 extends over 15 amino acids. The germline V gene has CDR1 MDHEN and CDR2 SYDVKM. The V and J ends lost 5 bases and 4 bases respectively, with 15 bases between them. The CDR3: CASSPRSENYNEQFF. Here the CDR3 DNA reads TGTGCCAGCAGTCCCCGATCGGAGAATTACAATGAGCAGTTCTTC.

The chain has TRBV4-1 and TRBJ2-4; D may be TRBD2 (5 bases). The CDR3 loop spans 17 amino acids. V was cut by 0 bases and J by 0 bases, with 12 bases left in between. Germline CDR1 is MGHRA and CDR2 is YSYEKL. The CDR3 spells CASSQETLRVAKNIQYF. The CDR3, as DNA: TGCGCCAGCAGCCAAGAAACCTTGCGGGTAGCCAAAAACATTCAGTACTTC.

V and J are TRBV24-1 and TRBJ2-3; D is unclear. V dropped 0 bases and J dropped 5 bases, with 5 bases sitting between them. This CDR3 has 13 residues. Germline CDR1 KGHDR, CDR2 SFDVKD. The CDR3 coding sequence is TGTGCCACCAGTGATTTGGAGTTAGATACGCAGTATTTT. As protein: CATSDLELDTQYF.